This T cell receptor (beta chain) stems from a study of monozygotic twins with cystic fibrosis. Study results and caveats: Co-twins had the most similar V usage for 13 of 16 pairs, J for 8. Clonality was generally low (median roughly 0.009), higher in the most severe patients.

Generated by immunoSEQ multiplex PCR, the TCRdb table keeps only in-frame clones and is missing some. The table lists about 23,000 clones, more than 85% of them singletons, with approximately 0.3% in the top ten. Germline lookup yields CDR1 SNHLY and CDR2 FYNNEI. V gave up 7 bases and J gave up 4 bases; unmatched junction bases: 9. The length of the CDR3 is 14 residues. Details on this clone: Its target is not known.

Sequenced material: blood. The J gene is TRBJ2-5, the V gene TRBV2, with 7 positions matching TRBD2. This TCR was recovered from a girl aged 2-10 years with cystic fibrosis. This CDR3 is CASKSTGGLETQYF. In nucleotides, the CDR3 is TGTGCCAGCAAATCGACGGGGGGATTAGAGACCCAGTACTTC.